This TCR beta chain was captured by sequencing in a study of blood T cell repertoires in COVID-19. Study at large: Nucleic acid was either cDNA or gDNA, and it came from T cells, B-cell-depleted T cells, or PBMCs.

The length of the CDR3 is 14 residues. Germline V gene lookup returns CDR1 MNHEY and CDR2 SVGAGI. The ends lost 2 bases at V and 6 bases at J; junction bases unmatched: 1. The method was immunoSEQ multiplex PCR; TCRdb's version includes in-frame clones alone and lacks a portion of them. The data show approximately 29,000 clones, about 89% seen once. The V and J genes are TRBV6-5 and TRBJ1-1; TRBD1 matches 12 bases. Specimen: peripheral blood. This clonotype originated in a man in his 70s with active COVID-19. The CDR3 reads CASSYGTGGSEAFF. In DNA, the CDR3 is TGTGCCAGCAGTTACGGGACAGGGGGCTCTGAAGCTTTCTTT.